The next 27 T cell receptor beta chains were all read from a single sample in a study of cytomegalovirus exposure and HLA in healthy donors (dated by TCRdb to about 2017). Libraries were prepared through the immunoSEQ multiplex PCR assay. For the multiplex PCR, a mixture combining 60 forward primers for TCR Vbeta segments and 13 reverse primers for TCR Jbeta segments was used. TCRdb carries this immuneACCESS record with in-frame sequences only. Its versions omit some clonotypes, under half of them owing to an unresolved V gene in the studies checked, with the rest unexplained. The sample data list some 130,000 clones, and 80% to 85% of these were observed just once. The ten largest clonotypes hold just over 1% of the sample. The sequenced sample was PBMCs. These receptor sequences come from a human donor in good health.

This chain connects TRBV27 to TRBJ2-7, with 7 bases lining up with TRBD2. This CDR3 is built from 14 residues. V was pared by 3 bases and J by 0 bases, with 2 bases of the junction left unmatched. Looked up from germline, CDR1 is MNHEY and CDR2 is SMNVEV (reference sequence). In DNA, the CDR3 is TGTGCCAGCAGTTTTTCGGGAGGCTCCTACGAGCAGTACTTC. Its protein is CASSFSGGSYEQYF.

This clone has just one count. The chain is built from TRBV15 and TRBJ2-7; D uncertain. The CDR3 has 15 residues. V dropped 4 bases and J dropped 4 bases, with 17 bases sitting between them. Germline loops: CDR1 LNHNV, CDR2 YYDKDF (reference sequence). CDR3 sequence: CATSKQDEAGYEQYF. The DNA of the CDR3 is TGTGCCACCAGCAAACAAGACGAGGCCGGGTACGAGCAGTACTTC.

The V gene is TRBV15, the J gene TRBJ2-7; TRBD2 matches at 9 bases. V dropped 5 bases and J dropped 3; count of bases not matched to a gene: 8. This CDR3 has 15 residues. CDR1 is LNHNV, CDR2 YYDKDF, per germline (reference sequence). CDR3: CATSGEAGGHYEQYF. CDR3 in DNA: TGTGCCACCAGCGGGGAAGCGGGGGGCCACTACGAGCAGTACTTC.

The chain carries TRBV6-7 and TRBJ1-5, with 10 bases identical to TRBD1. TRBV6-7 qualifies as an ORF whose function is uncertain. This CDR3 is built from 17 residues. V dropped 9 bases and J dropped 6; count of bases not matched to a gene: 17. CDR3 DNA sequence: TGTGCCAGACCTACTATCTCGGGACAGGGGTCCCGTCAGCCCCAGCATTTT. Protein sequence: CARPTISGQGSRQPQHF.

The chain links TRBV27 to TRBJ1-2; D is undetermined. Germline V gives CDR1 MNHEY, CDR2 SMNVEV (reference sequence). CDR3 length: 15 residues. Trimming took 4 bases from V and 6 from J, leaving 18 bases between them. The CDR3 loop reads CASSYLGEAGDGYTF. In DNA form, the CDR3 reads TGTGCCAGCAGTTATTTAGGTGAGGCGGGCGATGGCTACACCTTC.

In its sample, this clone ranks as medium-sized. The V call is TRBV4-1, the J call TRBJ1-4; unclear D gene. The germline V gene has CDR1 MGHRA and CDR2 YSYEKL. The CDR3 consists of 14 residues. V was pared by 4 bases and J by 7 bases, with 13 bases between. As DNA, the CDR3 is TGCGCCAGCAGCCCGCAGGTCTTCTCTGAAAAACTGTTTTTT. Translating gives CASSPQVFSEKLFF.

This chain connects TRBV9 to TRBJ2-1, with D possibly TRBD2 on 5 matching bases. The CDR3 is made up of 13 amino acids. The V end lost 0 bases, the J end lost 9 bases, and 10 bases lay between the germline ends. Germline V gene lookup returns CDR1 SGDLS and CDR2 YYNGEE. CDR3 DNA sequence: TGTGCCAGCAGCGTAGACGGCAGCGGTGAGCAGTTCTTC. Protein: CASSVDGSGEQFF. The complete variable domain, with remaining parts taken from reference TRBV9 and TRBJ2-1, reads DSGVTQTPKHLITATGQRVTLRCSPRSGDLSVYWYQQSLDQGLQFLIQYYNGEERAKGNILERFSAQQFPDLHSELNLSSLELGDSALYFCASSVDGSGEQFFGPGTRLTVL.

This clone occurred a few times. This rearrangement joins TRBV5-4 to TRBJ2-3; D possibly corresponds to TRBD2 (6 bases). Germline V gene sequence: CDR1 SGHNT, CDR2 YYREEE (reference sequence). The CDR3 extends over 16 amino acids. The V end lost 0 bases, the J end lost 0 bases, and 11 bases lay between the germline ends. The CDR3 spells CASSLAGGLSTDTQYF. CDR3 nucleotides: TGTGCCAGCAGCTTGGCCGGAGGGCTCAGCACAGATACGCAGTATTTT.

Remarks on this clone: Relative to the germline gene, one junction end is altered; a read error may explain this. J is TRBJ2-7 and V is TRBV7-9, with a possible D match to TRBD1 (5 bases). CDR1 and CDR2 from the germline V gene are SEHNR and FQNEAQ (reference sequence). The CDR3 is 15 amino acids. The CDR3 DNA is TGTTCCAGCAGCTTAGGTGGGGCGAGCTCCTACGAGCAGTACTTC. The encoded protein is CSSSLGGASSYEQYF.

The V call is TRBV4-1, the J call TRBJ1-4; TRBD1 might be the D (5 bases). V was trimmed by 4 bases and J by 8 bases, leaving 17 bases between them. The CDR3 sequence is 15 residues long. Germline V CDR1 and CDR2: MGHRA, YSYEKL. As DNA, the CDR3 is TGCGCCAGCAGCCCGACAGCAGGGTTTCGGGAAAAACTGTTTTTT. Protein sequence: CASSPTAGFREKLFF.

The J gene is TRBJ2-2, the V gene TRBV28; a weak D match, TRBD2 (7 bases). The germline CDR1 and CDR2 sequences are MDHEN and SYDVKM. The CDR3 loop spans 15 amino acids. Trimming took off 2 bases at V and 6 bases at J, with 13 bases between the two ends. CDR3 DNA: TGTGCCAGCAGTTTAACGGGGGGCAGGGCCGGGGAGCTGTTTTTT. Its translation: CASSLTGGRAGELFF.

The gene calls are TRBV6-5 and TRBJ1-2, with D possibly matching TRBD1 (6 bases). Trimming took 6 bases from V and 4 from J, leaving 18 bases between them. Germline CDR1 is MNHEY and CDR2 is SVGAGI. The CDR3 loop spans 15 amino acids. The DNA for the CDR3 is TGTGCCAGCAGCTCCCCAGGACAGACTTTCTATGGCTACACCTTC. This codes for CASSSPGQTFYGYTF.

The chain recombines TRBV6-5 with TRBJ1-2; TRBD1 aligns across 7 bases. There are 14 residues in the CDR3. Trimming took 6 bases from V and 1 from J; bases not matched to a gene: 5. Germline V gives CDR1 MNHEY, CDR2 SVGAGI. CDR3 region: CASRRQGYNYGYTF. Written as DNA, the CDR3 is TGTGCCAGCAGGAGACAGGGTTATAACTATGGCTACACCTTC.

This clone appeared a few times. The genes are TRBV27 and TRBJ2-5; 11 bases are a match to TRBD2. There are 16 residues in the CDR3. J gave up 1 base and V 5 bases, and 6 bases lay outside the gene matches. The germline V gene has CDR1 MNHEY and CDR2 SMNVEV (reference sequence). CDR3 sequence: CASSDGTSGSQETQYF. CDR3 DNA sequence: TGTGCCAGCAGTGACGGGACTAGCGGATCCCAAGAGACCCAGTACTTC.

V and J are TRBV6-5 and TRBJ2-2; D is possibly TRBD2 (5 bases). This CDR3 spans 14 amino acids. Germline CDR1 MNHEY, CDR2 SVGAGI. Trimming left V 0 bases short and J 4 bases short, with 6 bases between. The CDR3 DNA sequence: TGTGCCAGCAGTTACTCCGGGGTCACCGGGGAGCTGTTTTTT. It translates to CASSYSGVTGELFF.

The V call is TRBV30, the J call TRBJ2-5; 7 bases are shared with TRBD2. V was clipped by 2 bases and J by 1 base; unmatched bases: 7. This CDR3 is built from 15 residues. Germline CDR1 reads GTSNPN; CDR2 reads SVGIG (reference sequence). The CDR3 bases are TGTGCCTGGAGTCGGCCTAGCGGACCCCAAGAGACCCAGTACTTC. Residues: CAWSRPSGPQETQYF.

The genes are TRBV7-2 and TRBJ1-2, with 8 bases lining up with TRBD1. There are 15 residues in the CDR3. The germline V gene has CDR1 SGHTA and CDR2 FQGNSA. The ends lost 2 bases at V and 4 bases at J; junction bases unmatched: 6. The CDR3 coding sequence is TGTGCCAGCAGCTTATCAGGGGGCGATGGCTATGGCTACACCTTC. This gives the protein CASSLSGGDGYGYTF. The full variable domain, rest sourced from reference TRBV7-2 and TRBJ1-2, is GAGVSQSPSNKVTEKGKDVELRCDPISGHTALYWYRQSLGQGLEFLIYFQGNSAPDKSGLPSDRFSAERTGGSVSTLTIQRTQQEDSAVYLCASSLSGGDGYGYTFGSGTRLTVV.

The chain carries TRBV7-9 and TRBJ1-2; 12 positions match TRBD1. This CDR3 spans 15 amino acids. Germline V gives CDR1 SEHNR, CDR2 FQNEAQ (reference sequence). V dropped 5 bases and J dropped 8; count of bases not matched to a gene: 9. The CDR3 here is CASSMTGTGGRGYTF. The DNA of the CDR3 is TGTGCCAGCAGCATGACCGGGACAGGGGGCCGAGGCTACACCTTC.

The gene calls are TRBV7-9 and TRBJ2-2; D remains unclear. V was cut by 3 bases and J by 0 bases, with 8 bases left in between. The CDR3 has 15 residues. Germline-derived CDR1 and CDR2 are SEHNR and FQNEAQ (reference sequence). The chain's CDR3 is CASSLADTNTGELFF. As DNA, the CDR3 is TGTGCCAGCAGCTTGGCGGATACGAACACCGGGGAGCTGTTTTTT.

CDR3 residues: CAIRGPSEQFF. CDR3 nucleotide sequence: TGTGCCATCAGGGGGCCGAGTGAGCAGTTCTTC. V usage is TRBV10-3 and J usage is TRBJ2-1; a weak D match, TRBD1 (5 bases). The germline V and J ends were trimmed by 6 bases and 9 bases, with 9 bases remaining between them. This CDR3 has 11 residues. Per germline, CDR1 ENHRY and CDR2 SYGVKD.

V and J are TRBV7-9 and TRBJ2-7; TRBD1 is a possible D gene (5 bases). V was shortened by 6 bases and J by 1 base, with 16 bases between the two germline ends. The CDR3 is made up of 15 amino acids. Germline V gene sequence: CDR1 SEHNR, CDR2 FQNEAQ (reference sequence). Here the CDR3 reads CASSPKVGESYEQYF. The CDR3 DNA reads TGTGCCAGCAGTCCTAAGGTAGGGGAATCCTACGAGCAGTACTTC.

J is TRBJ2-3 and V is TRBV7-8, with 16 bases identical to TRBD2. The CDR3 length is 18 residues. Trimming cost V 3 bases and J 5 bases; bases outside gene matches: 8. Germline V CDR1 and CDR2: SGHVS, FQNEAQ. The CDR3 spells CASSLGLAGGLGLDTQYF. The DNA of the CDR3 is TGTGCCAGCAGCTTGGGACTAGCGGGGGGGCTGGGTCTAGATACGCAGTATTTT.

The V gene is TRBV14, the J gene TRBJ2-5; 8 bases line up with TRBD2. CDR1 SGHDN and CDR2 FVKESK come from the germline V gene. After removal of 1 base from V and 4 bases from J, the junction contained 2 bases not matched to a gene. There are 14 residues in the CDR3. The DNA for the CDR3 is TGTGCCAGCAGCCAAGTGGGACTAGGAGAGACCCAGTACTTC. It translates to CASSQVGLGETQYF.

V and J are TRBV6-5 and TRBJ1-1; 7 bases match TRBD1. Trimming cost V 0 bases and J 6 bases; bases outside gene matches: 7. This CDR3 has 15 residues. Germline V lookup: CDR1 MNHEY, CDR2 SVGAGI. For the CDR3, the DNA is TGTGCCAGCAGTTACTCGTTTGACAGGGACTCTGAAGCTTTCTTT. As protein: CASSYSFDRDSEAFF.

V usage is TRBV2 and J usage is TRBJ1-6, with 10 nucleotides matching TRBD1. Per germline, CDR1 SNHLY and CDR2 FYNNEI. The J segment lost 10 bases and the V segment lost 7 bases, leaving 7 bases of the junction unmatched. The CDR3 runs 14 residues. CDR3 nucleotide sequence: TGTGCCAGCATCCACGGGACAGGGGACTCACCCCTCCACTTT. Translation gives CASIHGTGDSPLHF.

As to this clone: It is unclear where the CDR3 begins or ends on the DNA, so no DNA is shown, and the CDR3 is as TCRdb lists it. The chain links TRBV9 to TRBJ1-6; TRBD1, the D gene given by the table, was not confirmed from the DNA. Germline lookup yields CDR1 SGDLS and CDR2 YYNGEE. The CDR3 spans 17 amino acids, including both terminal residues. The CDR3 here is CASSVFGQAKANSPLHF.

The chain couples TRBV4-3 to TRBJ1-1; perhaps TRBD1 as D (5 bases). The CDR3 covers 12 residues. V lost 6 bases, J lost 6 bases, and 11 bases lay in between. In germline, CDR1 is LGHNA, CDR2 YSLEER. DNA for the CDR3: TGCGCCAGCAGTGGGCAGGGTGCTGAAGCTTTCTTT. The encoded protein is CASSGQGAEAFF.